The 28 T cell receptor beta chains reported below all come from one sample, sequenced in a study of T cell responses to AZD1222 COVID-19 vaccine. TCRdb keeps only in-frame clones here, not all; method: immunoSEQ multiplex PCR. Among some 180,000 clones listed, over 85% were seen once. The input for sequencing was peripheral blood, taken 28 days after the second dose of the MenACWY control vaccine. These receptors were obtained from an adult who received the MenACWY meningococcal vaccine as a control.

The CDR3, as DNA: TGTGCCTGGGGACAGTCCTGGGGCTACACCTTC. The encoded protein is CAWGQSWGYTF. The chain links TRBV30 to TRBJ1-2; perhaps TRBD1 as D (6 bases). The V and J ends lost 5 bases and 8 bases respectively, with 12 bases between them. This CDR3 spans 11 amino acids. CDR1 is GTSNPN and CDR2 is SVGIG in the germline V gene (reference sequence).

The chain uses TRBV5-1 and TRBJ1-4; TRBD1 is a possible D gene (6 bases). CDR1 and CDR2 (germline): SGHRS, YFSETQ. CDR3 length equals 16 residues. V was clipped by 6 bases and J by 0 bases, with 15 bases between them. In nucleotides, the CDR3 is TGCGCCAGCACTAGTGGACAGATTGCAACTAATGAAAAACTGTTTTTT. Protein: CASTSGQIATNEKLFF. The variable domain in full, completed from reference TRBV5-1 and TRBJ1-4, reads KAGVTQTPRYLIKTRGQQVTLSCSPISGHRSVSWYQQTPGQGLQFLFEYFSETQRNKGNFPGRFSGRQFSNSRSEMNVSTLELGDSALYLCASTSGQIATNEKLFFGSGTQLSVL.

This clone was counted between two and nine times. This sequence joins TRBV7-2 and TRBJ2-5, with D uncertain. This CDR3 region has 11 residues. Germline V gene sequence: CDR1 SGHTA, CDR2 FQGNSA. V lost 3 bases and J 5 bases, leaving 4 bases between the germline ends. CDR3 loop: CASSLLETQYF. The CDR3, as DNA: TGTGCCAGCAGCTTGTTGGAGACCCAGTACTTC.

V is TRBV13 and J is TRBJ2-7; 8 nucleotides match TRBD1. The CDR3 sequence is 16 residues long. Germline assignment: CDR1 PRHDT and CDR2 FYEKMQ (reference sequence). Unmatched junction bases numbered 12, after V lost 2 bases and J lost 6 bases. DNA for the CDR3: TGTGCCAGCAGCTTAAGGTCCCAGGGGGCCTCTTTCGAGCAGTACTTC. This encodes CASSLRSQGASFEQYF.

This clone appeared once. V gene TRBV2 combines with J gene TRBJ2-2; 12 bases align to TRBD2. With V trimmed by 8 bases and J by 0 bases, 7 bases remained unmatched. Germline CDR1 reads SNHLY; CDR2 reads FYNNEI. CDR3 length equals 17 residues. The CDR3 spells CASGMASGRANTGELFF. The CDR3 nucleotides are TGTGCCAGCGGAATGGCTAGCGGGAGGGCGAACACCGGGGAGCTGTTTTTT.

The rearrangement uses TRBV6-6 and TRBJ1-4, with D unresolved. The CDR3 extends over 16 amino acids. V was cut by 4 bases and J by 4 bases, with 16 bases left in between. Germline assignment: CDR1 MNHNY and CDR2 SVGAGI (reference sequence). The DNA for the CDR3 is TGTGCCAGCAGTTCCCCCTACGGAACGGATAATGAAAAACTGTTTTTT. This translates into CASSSPYGTDNEKLFF.

This chain links TRBV5-1 with TRBJ2-1, with 7 bases lining up with TRBD1. Unmatched junction bases numbered 12, after V lost 5 bases and J lost 7 bases. Germline CDR1 SGHRS, CDR2 YFSETQ. The CDR3 covers 15 residues. The CDR3 sequence is CASRGTGADFNEQFF. CDR3 DNA sequence: TGCGCCAGCAGGGGAACAGGGGCGGACTTTAATGAGCAGTTCTTC. Using reference TRBV5-1 and TRBJ2-1 for the parts outside the CDR3, the full variable domain is KAGVTQTPRYLIKTRGQQVTLSCSPISGHRSVSWYQQTPGQGLQFLFEYFSETQRNKGNFPGRFSGRQFSNSRSEMNVSTLELGDSALYLCASRGTGADFNEQFFGPGTRLTVL.

The chain carries TRBV25-1 and TRBJ1-2, with a tentative D call TRBD1 (6 bases). This CDR3 comprises 15 residues. Germline CDR1 reads MGHDK; CDR2 reads SYGVNS. The V end lost 1 base, the J end lost 3 bases, and 12 bases lay between the germline ends. CDR3 bases: TGTGCCAGCAGTGAATGGGCCAAGGGGGACTATGGCTACACCTTC. Amino acids: CASSEWAKGDYGYTF.

This clone was recorded once. The chain is built from TRBV19 and TRBJ2-7; 9 nucleotides line up with TRBD2. The CDR3 runs to 14 residues. The germline V gene encodes CDR1 LNHDA and CDR2 SQIVND (reference sequence). Unmatched junction bases numbered 7, after V lost 5 bases and J lost 5 bases. CDR3 sequence (DNA): TGTGCCAGTAGTTCTAAGCGGGAGGTAAACGAGCAGTACTTC. It encodes CASSSKREVNEQYF.

The chain carries TRBV5-5 and TRBJ2-7, with D possibly matching TRBD2 (7 bases). CDR1 is SGHKS, CDR2 YYEKEE, per germline (reference sequence). The CDR3 length is 14 residues. Between the trimmed V and J ends, which lost 0 bases and 6 bases, there was a span of 13 bases. CDR3 loop: CASSLGWGGGEQYF. Here the CDR3 DNA reads TGTGCCAGCAGCTTGGGATGGGGGGGCGGCGAGCAGTACTTC.

V usage is TRBV18 and J usage is TRBJ2-6; 7 nucleotides line up with TRBD1. V trimming: 2 bases; J trimming: 4 bases; junction bases outside the gene matches: 11. CDR3 size: 18 residues. The germline V gene encodes CDR1 KGHSH and CDR2 LQKENI. The CDR3, as DNA: TGTGCCAGCTCACCAGCCGGACAGGTCTCTTCCGGGGCCAACGTCCTGACTTTC. Its protein product is CASSPAGQVSSGANVLTF.

The chain recombines TRBV20-1 with TRBJ1-4; the D is unclear. The CDR3 has 11 amino acids. Trimming shortened V by 7 bases and J by 8 bases, and 11 bases separated the two germline ends. In germline, CDR1 is DFQATT, CDR2 SNEGSKA (reference sequence). The DNA for the CDR3 is TGCAGTGTGGGAGTAGTCGAAAAACTGTTTTTT. This translates into CSVGVVEKLFF.

The chain uses TRBV5-1 and TRBJ2-5; 7 positions match TRBD1. The CDR3 totals 15 residues. The V segment lost 4 bases and the J segment 5 bases; nucleotides outside the gene matches: 11. CDR1 and CDR2 from the germline V gene are SGHRS and YFSETQ. The CDR3 DNA follows: TGCGCCAGCAGCCCTCGGACAGGTCGGTCGGAGACCCAGTACTTC. Protein product: CASSPRTGRSETQYF. The full variable domain, rest sourced from reference TRBV5-1 and TRBJ2-5, is KAGVTQTPRYLIKTRGQQVTLSCSPISGHRSVSWYQQTPGQGLQFLFEYFSETQRNKGNFPGRFSGRQFSNSRSEMNVSTLELGDSALYLCASSPRTGRSETQYFGPGTRLLVL.

The chain combines TRBV5-1 with TRBJ2-3; maybe TRBD2 (6 bases). Trimming pared 3 bases from V and 2 bases from J, leaving 16 bases between. The CDR3 sequence is 16 residues long. Germline lookup yields CDR1 SGHRS and CDR2 YFSETQ. This CDR3 is CASSSLSGGYTDTQYF. The CDR3 region has the DNA TGCGCCAGCAGCTCCCTCTCCGGGGGATACACAGATACGCAGTATTTT.

The CDR3 DNA reads TGCGCCAGCAATAGGGGAGACAGCTCCTACGAGCAGTACTTC. Translating gives CASNRGDSSYEQYF. V usage is TRBV5-1 and J usage is TRBJ2-7, with D perhaps TRBD1 or TRBD2 (5 bases each). Germline CDR1 reads SGHRS; CDR2 reads YFSETQ. There are 14 residues in the CDR3. V was pared by 6 bases and J by 0 bases, with 13 bases between. The complete variable domain, with remaining parts taken from reference TRBV5-1 and TRBJ2-7, reads KAGVTQTPRYLIKTRGQQVTLSCSPISGHRSVSWYQQTPGQGLQFLFEYFSETQRNKGNFPGRFSGRQFSNSRSEMNVSTLELGDSALYLCASNRGDSSYEQYFGPGTRLTVT.

The chain links TRBV28 to TRBJ2-3; D is unclear. V was cut by 5 bases and J by 2 bases, with 8 bases left in between. The length of the CDR3 is 13 residues. The germline V gene encodes CDR1 MDHEN and CDR2 SYDVKM. CDR3 DNA sequence: TGTGCCAGCAGTCCGCATGACACAGATACGCAGTATTTT. Its protein is CASSPHDTDTQYF.

The chain joins TRBV27 to TRBJ2-3; 9 nucleotides align to TRBD2. The J segment lost 9 bases and the V segment lost 6 bases, leaving 7 bases of the junction unmatched. Germline values: CDR1 MNHEY, CDR2 SMNVEV (reference sequence). The CDR3 sequence is 13 residues long. CDR3 loop: CASSQIAGETQYF. In nucleotides, the CDR3 is TGTGCCAGCAGCCAGATAGCGGGAGAGACGCAGTATTTT.

The chain recombines TRBV14 with TRBJ2-7; D is possibly TRBD1 or TRBD2 (5 bases each). Germline V gene lookup returns CDR1 SGHDN and CDR2 FVKESK. The CDR3 is 14 amino acids. V dropped 4 bases and J dropped 6 bases, with 16 bases sitting between them. The CDR3 nucleotides read TGTGCCAGCAGCCCTCGTCTGGGACCCGGCGAGCAGTACTTC. This encodes CASSPRLGPGEQYF.

Details on this clone: Other DNA sequences within the sample encode an identical CDR3. The J gene is TRBJ2-3, the V gene TRBV2; D may be TRBD1 (5 bases). The CDR3 has 13 amino acids. V lost 4 bases and J lost 5, with 10 bases in between. Germline CDR1 is SNHLY and CDR2 is FYNNEI. CDR3 residues: CASSVGAGDTQYF. DNA of the CDR3: TGTGCCAGCAGTGTAGGGGCAGGAGATACGCAGTATTTT.

This clone was detected once. The chain employs TRBV11-3 and TRBJ1-2; a possible D gene is TRBD1 (5 bases). Germline V CDR1 and CDR2: SGHNT, YENEEA. CDR3 length: 15 residues. V dropped 1 base and J dropped 0 bases, with 9 bases sitting between them. The CDR3 reads CASSLGRAANYGYTF. The CDR3 coding sequence is TGTGCCAGCAGCTTAGGCAGGGCGGCTAACTATGGCTACACCTTC.

V usage is TRBV27 and J usage is TRBJ2-3; no clear D. Germline CDR1 reads MNHEY; CDR2 reads SMNVEV (reference sequence). CDR3 size: 13 residues. V lost 7 bases and J lost 4, with 12 bases in between. CDR3 DNA sequence: TGTGCCAGCAAACTGTGGCAGGCAGATACGCAGTATTTT. Translating gives CASKLWQADTQYF.

The V gene is TRBV27, the J gene TRBJ2-1; D gene uncertain. This CDR3 spans 14 amino acids. Germline V gene lookup returns CDR1 MNHEY and CDR2 SMNVEV (reference sequence). Trimming stripped 10 bases from V and 0 bases from J, with 13 bases between. Written as DNA, the CDR3 is TGTGCCACCTCCCTATTGAGCTCCTACAATGAGCAGTTCTTC. Translated, it gives CATSLLSSYNEQFF.

This clone has a single count. The chain has TRBV29-1 and TRBJ1-2, with D perhaps TRBD1 (5 bases). The CDR3 spans 12 residues. V gave up 2 bases and J gave up 3 bases, with 7 bases separating them. CDR1 SQVTM and CDR2 ANQGSEA come from the germline V gene. This chain's CDR3 is CSVETGDYGYTF. The CDR3 bases are TGCAGCGTTGAAACAGGAGACTATGGCTACACCTTC.

This clone came up once. The V gene is TRBV15, the J gene TRBJ2-7; D is undetermined. Between the trimmed V and J ends, which lost 0 bases and 2 bases, there was a span of 11 bases. The CDR3 spans 15 residues. CDR1 is LNHNV and CDR2 is YYDKDF in the germline V gene (reference sequence). Here the CDR3 reads CATSRDAVTAYEQYF. The CDR3 DNA is TGTGCCACCAGCAGAGATGCTGTGACGGCCTACGAGCAGTACTTC.

This chain links TRBV9 with TRBJ2-3; 7 nucleotides line up with TRBD2. Germline V gene sequence: CDR1 SGDLS, CDR2 YYNGEE. The CDR3 runs 18 residues. Germline trimming cut 0 bases from V and 4 bases from J; bases unmatched to any gene: 14. CDR3 protein: CASSVDAGAGWDPDTQYF. The DNA for the CDR3 is TGTGCCAGCAGCGTAGATGCCGGAGCGGGATGGGACCCAGATACGCAGTATTTT.

This clone was counted between two and nine times. The chain carries TRBV11-2 and TRBJ1-1; the D is unclear. Germline lookup yields CDR1 SGHAT and CDR2 FQNNGV. The V and J ends lost 4 bases and 3 bases respectively, with 9 bases between them. The CDR3 contains 13 residues. The CDR3 is CASSSLRYTEAFF. As DNA, the CDR3 is TGTGCCAGCAGCTCCCTCCGGTACACTGAAGCTTTCTTT.

The genes are TRBV19 and TRBJ1-5; D is unresolved. V lost 3 bases and J 6 bases, leaving 9 bases between the germline ends. This CDR3 has 13 residues. Germline V CDR1 and CDR2: LNHDA, SQIVND (reference sequence). The CDR3 here is CASSISPPQPQHF. Written as DNA, the CDR3 is TGTGCCAGTAGTATTTCCCCCCCTCAGCCCCAGCATTTT. Filled out from reference TRBV19 and TRBJ1-5, the complete variable domain reads DGGITQSPKYLFRKEGQNVTLSCEQNLNHDAMYWYRQDPGQGLRLIYYSQIVNDFQKGDIAEGYSVSREKKESFPLTVTSAQKNPTAFYLCASSISPPQPQHFGDGTRLSIL.

This clone was recorded only once. The rearrangement links TRBV25-1 to TRBJ1-1; D call uncertain. With 4 bases removed from V and 2 bases from J, the gap between germline ends came to 14 bases. Germline assignment: CDR1 MGHDK and CDR2 SYGVNS. This CDR3 contains 15 residues. CDR3 loop: CASSAQGIENTEAFF. CDR3 sequence (DNA): TGTGCCAGCAGTGCACAAGGTATAGAAAACACTGAAGCTTTCTTT.